Listed below are T cell receptor beta chains from one sample, sequenced in a study of CD8 T cells in Susac syndrome. TCRdb processed the immunoSEQ multiplex PCR reads anew with MiXCR; each CDR3 protein has one entry. The table shows 150,000 to 200,000 distinct CDR3 sequences, with 93% occurring only once. The sample comprised CD4+ T cells from PBMCs. The receptors originated from a human donor in good health. Each CDR3 is given with its conserved first and last residue. D genes are given only for firm matches. Rows give clone size only sometimes, using once, few, many, or a class for an expanded clone.

V	size	D	J	DNA	CDR3
TRBV14	.	TRBD2	TRBJ2-2	TGTGCCAGCAGCCCCCTAGCGGGGGGCTACACCGGGGAGCTGTTTTTT	CASSPLAGGYTGELFF
TRBV20-1	.	TRBD1	TRBJ1-4	TGCAGTGCTAGCCAAGTGACAGGGACGAAGAAAAAACTGTTTTTT	CSASQVTGTKKKLFF
TRBV18	.	.	TRBJ1-1	TGTGCCAGCTCACCAGGGAGCACTGAAGCTTTCTTT	CASSPGSTEAFF
TRBV7-9	.	.	TRBJ1-1	TGTGCCAGCAGCTCCCCAGACGGCATGAACACTGAAGCTTTCTTT	CASSSPDGMNTEAFF
TRBV3-1	.	.	TRBJ2-3	TGTGCCAGCAGCCAAGATCTAAGGGTTTTGTCAGATACGCAGTATTTT	CASSQDLRVLSDTQYF
TRBV20-1	.	.	TRBJ2-5	TGCAGTGCCGAAGGGTTTGGAGAGACCCAGTACTTC	CSAEGFGETQYF
TRBV6-2/TRBV6-3	.	.	TRBJ2-7	TGTGCCAGCAGTAGGACAGATCCCTACGAGCAGTACTTC	CASSRTDPYEQYF
TRBV9	.	TRBD1	TRBJ2-7	TGTGCCAGCAGCGTAGGCCTGACAGGGGGTCCCTACGAGCAGTACTTC	CASSVGLTGGPYEQYF
TRBV20-1	.	TRBD2	TRBJ2-7	TGCAGTGCTAGCGATAGCGGGGGGGCGGATGAGCAGTACTTC	CSASDSGGADEQYF
TRBV19	.	.	TRBJ2-7	TGTGCCAGTAGTATAGAACCGGGACGACCTAGCGAGCAGTACTTC	CASSIEPGRPSEQYF
TRBV2	.	TRBD2	TRBJ2-1	TGTGCCAGCATACTAGCGGGTATGGATGAGCAGTTCTTC	CASILAGMDEQFF
TRBV18	.	.	TRBJ1-1	TGTGCCAGCTCACCCCCAAACACTGAAGCTTTCTTT	CASSPPNTEAFF
TRBV20-1	.	TRBD1	TRBJ1-1	TGCAGTGCTAGAGAACAGGGGGCGATGATCACTGAAGCTTTCTTT	CSAREQGAMITEAFF
TRBV30	.	.	TRBJ2-7	TGTGCCTGGAGAATACTGGGCCTGGGGCAGTACTTC	CAWRILGLGQYF
TRBV10-3	once	.	TRBJ2-2	TGTGCCACCCGGAGTAGGGACACCTACACCGGGGAGCTGTTTTTT	CATRSRDTYTGELFF
TRBV2	.	TRBD2	TRBJ2-1	TGTGCCAGCAGTGAAGCTATACTAGCGGGGGGGCCGGATGAGCAGTTCTTC	CASSEAILAGGPDEQFF
TRBV5-6	few	TRBD1	TRBJ2-5	TGTGCCAGCAGCTTGGGACAGGGGAGGGAGACCCAGTACTTC	CASSLGQGRETQYF
TRBV5-1	few	.	TRBJ2-7	TGCGCCAGCTCGACAGCCTACGAGCAGTACTTC	CASSTAYEQYF
TRBV20-1	once	.	TRBJ1-2	TGCAGTGCTCGCCTGCAGGAAGTAGCTGGCTACACCTTC	CSARLQEVAGYTF
TRBV4-1	.	TRBD1	TRBJ1-4	TGCGCCAGCAGCTTCTCCCGGAGGACAGGGGGCGGAAAACTGTTTTTT	CASSFSRRTGGGKLFF
TRBV12-3/TRBV12-4	.	.	TRBJ1-1	TGTGCCAGCAGCCCCATGACGCAGGGGCTGTCTGAAGCTTTCTTT	CASSPMTQGLSEAFF
TRBV19	.	TRBD1	TRBJ2-5	TGTGCCAGTAGGCAAACAGGGGGCCAAGAGACCCAGTACTTC	CASRQTGGQETQYF
TRBV18	once	.	TRBJ2-6	TGTGCCAGCTCCGAACGGGGCTCCTCAACTGGGGCCAACGTCCTGACTTTC	CASSERGSSTGANVLTF
TRBV18	.	.	TRBJ2-7	TGTGCCAGCTCACCAAACGACATACCCCTAGGGGATGAGCAGTACTTC	CASSPNDIPLGDEQYF
TRBV7-6	.	TRBD2	TRBJ2-3	TGTGCCAGCAGCGTAGCGGGGGGGCCTAATACGCAGTATTTT	CASSVAGGPNTQYF
TRBV5-6	.	.	TRBJ2-1	TGTGCCAGCAGCTCACAACAGGGCAATGAGCAGTTCTTC	CASSSQQGNEQFF